This T cell receptor (beta chain) was documented in a study of T-cell reconstitution after alpha-beta-depleted transplantation in children. This clonotype was found a few times. Its target is not known. Notes on the study in general: T-cell counts and diversity were attributed mostly to newly produced T cells one year after transplant. Elevated TCRbeta diversity at day 60 was traced, in some patients, to surviving recipient T cells and thymic progenitors. Several hundred rapidly expanded clones from non-depleted graft cells reportedly supplied alpha-beta T cells about two months post-transplant.

Molecular barcoding with unique molecular identifiers was used for the TCRbeta library. Each CDR3 protein gets one entry after TCRdb re-called the PCR reads with MiXCR. Of about 980,000 distinct CDR3 sequences in the sample, about 29% were seen once. Unmatched junction bases numbered 5, after V lost 3 bases and J lost 2 bases. CDR1 and CDR2 from the germline V gene are SEHNR and FQNEAQ (reference sequence). The CDR3 is 16 amino acids. The specimen comprised PBMCs, mostly from graft donor cells, sampled 360 days after TCRalphabeta/CD19-depleted stem cell transplant. The sequence derives from a boy younger than two who had a stem cell transplant for SCID, so the T cells may come from the graft donor. The rearrangement joins TRBV7-9 to TRBJ2-1; TRBD2 matches at 9 bases. The CDR3 nucleotides are TGTGCCAGCAGCTTTCACGGGACTAGCCCCTACAATGAGCAGTTCTTC. Protein sequence: CASSFHGTSPYNEQFF.